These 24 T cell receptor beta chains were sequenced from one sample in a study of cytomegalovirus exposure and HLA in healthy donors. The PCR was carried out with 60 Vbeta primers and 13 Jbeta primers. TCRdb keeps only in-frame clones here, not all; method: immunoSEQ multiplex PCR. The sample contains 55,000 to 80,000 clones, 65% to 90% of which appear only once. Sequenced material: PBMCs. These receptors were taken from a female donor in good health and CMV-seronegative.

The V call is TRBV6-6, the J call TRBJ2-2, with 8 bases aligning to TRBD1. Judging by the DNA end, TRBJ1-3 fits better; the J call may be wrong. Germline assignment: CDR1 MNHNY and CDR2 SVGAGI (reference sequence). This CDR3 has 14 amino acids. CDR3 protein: CASVRQGSGNTIYF. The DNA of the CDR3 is TGTGCCAGCGTGAGACAGGGGTCTGGAAACACCATATATTTT.

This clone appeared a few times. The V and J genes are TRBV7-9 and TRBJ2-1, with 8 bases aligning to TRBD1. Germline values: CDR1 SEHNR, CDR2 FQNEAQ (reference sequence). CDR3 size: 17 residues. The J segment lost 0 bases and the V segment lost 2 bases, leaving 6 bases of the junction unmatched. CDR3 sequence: CASSLPRTGFSYNEQFF. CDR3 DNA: TGTGCCAGCAGCTTACCCAGGACAGGGTTCTCCTACAATGAGCAGTTCTTC.

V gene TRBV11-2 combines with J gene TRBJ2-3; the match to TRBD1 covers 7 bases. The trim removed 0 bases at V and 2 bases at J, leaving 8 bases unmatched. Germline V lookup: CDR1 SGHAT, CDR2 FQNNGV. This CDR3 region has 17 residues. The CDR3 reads CASSLDSEGANTDTQYF. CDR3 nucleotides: TGTGCCAGCAGCTTAGACTCAGAGGGGGCGAACACAGATACGCAGTATTTT.

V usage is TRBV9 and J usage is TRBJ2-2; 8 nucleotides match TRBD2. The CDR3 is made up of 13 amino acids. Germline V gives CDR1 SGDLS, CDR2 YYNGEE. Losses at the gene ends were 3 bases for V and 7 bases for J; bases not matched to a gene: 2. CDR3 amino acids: CASSGGRFGELFF. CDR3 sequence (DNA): TGTGCCAGCAGCGGCGGGAGGTTCGGGGAGCTGTTTTTT.

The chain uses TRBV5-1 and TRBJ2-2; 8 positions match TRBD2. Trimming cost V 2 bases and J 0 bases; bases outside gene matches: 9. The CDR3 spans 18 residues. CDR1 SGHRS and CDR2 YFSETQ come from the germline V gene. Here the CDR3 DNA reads TGCGCCAGCAGCTTCTTCGGGGGGGTCCCCTCGAACACCGGGGAGCTGTTTTTT. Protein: CASSFFGGVPSNTGELFF.

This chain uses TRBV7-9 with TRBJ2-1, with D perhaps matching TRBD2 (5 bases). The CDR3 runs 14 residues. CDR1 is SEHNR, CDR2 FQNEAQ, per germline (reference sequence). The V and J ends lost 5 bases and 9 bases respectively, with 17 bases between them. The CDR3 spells CASSLSIGESEQFF. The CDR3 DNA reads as TGTGCCAGCAGCCTTAGTATTGGGGAGAGTGAGCAGTTCTTC.

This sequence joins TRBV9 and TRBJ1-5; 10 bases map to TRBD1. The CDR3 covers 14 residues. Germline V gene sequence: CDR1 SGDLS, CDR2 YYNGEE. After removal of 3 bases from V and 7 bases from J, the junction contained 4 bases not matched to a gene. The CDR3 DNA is TGTGCCAGCAGCGGACAGGGGGCTGACCAGCCCCAGCATTTT. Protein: CASSGQGADQPQHF.

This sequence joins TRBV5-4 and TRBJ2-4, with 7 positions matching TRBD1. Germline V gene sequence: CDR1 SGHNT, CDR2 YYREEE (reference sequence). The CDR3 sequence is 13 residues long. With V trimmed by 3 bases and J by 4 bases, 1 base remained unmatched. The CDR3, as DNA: TGTGCCAGCAGCTGGGACAGAAAAAACATTCAGTACTTC. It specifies CASSWDRKNIQYF. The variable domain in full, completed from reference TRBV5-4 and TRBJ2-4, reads ETGVTQSPTHLIKTRGQQVTLRCSSQSGHNTVSWYQQALGQGPQFIFQYYREEENGRGNFPPRFSGLQFPNYSSELNVNALELDDSALYLCASSWDRKNIQYFGAGTRLSVL.

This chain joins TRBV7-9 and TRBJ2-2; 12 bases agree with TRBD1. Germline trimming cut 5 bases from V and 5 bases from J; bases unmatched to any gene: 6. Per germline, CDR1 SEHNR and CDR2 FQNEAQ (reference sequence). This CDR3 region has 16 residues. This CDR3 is CASSPRDRGQTGELFF. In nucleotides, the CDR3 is TGTGCCAGCAGCCCCCGGGACAGGGGGCAAACCGGGGAGCTGTTTTTT.

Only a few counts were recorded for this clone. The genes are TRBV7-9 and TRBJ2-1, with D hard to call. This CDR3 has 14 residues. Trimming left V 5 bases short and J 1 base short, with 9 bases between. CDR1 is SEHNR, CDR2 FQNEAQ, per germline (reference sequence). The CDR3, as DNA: TGTGCCAGCAGCCACGGTCCTTCCTACAATGAGCAGTTCTTC. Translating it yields CASSHGPSYNEQFF.

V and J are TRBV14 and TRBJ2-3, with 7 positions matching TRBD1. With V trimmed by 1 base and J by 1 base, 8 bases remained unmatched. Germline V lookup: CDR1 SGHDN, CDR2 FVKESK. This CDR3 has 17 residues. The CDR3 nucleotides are TGTGCCAGCAGCCAAGGATATGAGACAGGGCGCACAGATACGCAGTATTTT. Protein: CASSQGYETGRTDTQYF.

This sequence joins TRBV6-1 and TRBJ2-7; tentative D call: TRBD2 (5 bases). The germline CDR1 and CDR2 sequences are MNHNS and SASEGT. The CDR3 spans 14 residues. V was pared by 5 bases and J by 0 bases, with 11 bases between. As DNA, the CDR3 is TGTGCCAGCAGTAAAGGAGGAAGCTCCTACGAGCAGTACTTC. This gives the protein CASSKGGSSYEQYF.

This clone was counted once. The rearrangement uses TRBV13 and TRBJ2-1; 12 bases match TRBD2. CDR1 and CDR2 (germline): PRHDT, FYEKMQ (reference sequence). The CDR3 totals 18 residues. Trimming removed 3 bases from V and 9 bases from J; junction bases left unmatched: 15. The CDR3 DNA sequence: TGTGCCAGCAGCTTCTCCTCTACTAGCGGGGGGCCAGGGGCTGAGCAGTTCTTC. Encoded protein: CASSFSSTSGGPGAEQFF.

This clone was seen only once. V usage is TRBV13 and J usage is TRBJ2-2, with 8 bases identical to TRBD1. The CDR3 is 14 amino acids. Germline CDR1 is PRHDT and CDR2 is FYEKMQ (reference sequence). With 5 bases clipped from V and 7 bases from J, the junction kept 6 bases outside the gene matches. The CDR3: CASSQDRDGGELFF. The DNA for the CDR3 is TGTGCCAGCAGCCAGGACAGGGATGGCGGGGAGCTGTTTTTT.

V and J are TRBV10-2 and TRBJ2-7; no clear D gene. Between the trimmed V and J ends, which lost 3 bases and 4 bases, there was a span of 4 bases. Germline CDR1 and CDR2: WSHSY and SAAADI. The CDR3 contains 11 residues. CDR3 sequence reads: CASSDTYEQYF. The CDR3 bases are TGCGCCAGCAGTGATACTTACGAGCAGTACTTC.

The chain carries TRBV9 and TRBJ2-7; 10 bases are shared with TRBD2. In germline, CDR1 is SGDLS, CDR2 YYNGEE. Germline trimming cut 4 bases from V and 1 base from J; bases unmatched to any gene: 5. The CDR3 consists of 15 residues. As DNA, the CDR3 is TGTGCCAGCAGCCCGCTAGCGGGAGTATCCTACGAGCAGTACTTC. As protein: CASSPLAGVSYEQYF.

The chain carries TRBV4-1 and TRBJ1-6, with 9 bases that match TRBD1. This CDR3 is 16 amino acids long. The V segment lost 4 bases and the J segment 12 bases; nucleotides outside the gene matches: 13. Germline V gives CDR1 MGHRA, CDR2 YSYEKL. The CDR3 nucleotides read TGCGCCAGCAGCCCGTCCAGACAGGGGGGAGGGCAACCCCTCCACTTT. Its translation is CASSPSRQGGGQPLHF.

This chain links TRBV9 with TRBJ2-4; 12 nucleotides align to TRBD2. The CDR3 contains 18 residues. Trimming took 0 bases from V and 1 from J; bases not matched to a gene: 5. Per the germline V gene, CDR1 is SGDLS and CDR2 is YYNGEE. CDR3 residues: CASSVVASGGGAKNIQYF. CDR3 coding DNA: TGTGCCAGCAGCGTAGTGGCTAGCGGGGGGGGCGCCAAAAACATTCAGTACTTC.

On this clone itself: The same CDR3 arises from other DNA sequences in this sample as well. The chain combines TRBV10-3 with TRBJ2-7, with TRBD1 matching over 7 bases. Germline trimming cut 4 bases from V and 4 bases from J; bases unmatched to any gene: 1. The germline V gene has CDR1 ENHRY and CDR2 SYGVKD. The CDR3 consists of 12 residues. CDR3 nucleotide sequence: TGTGCCATCAGTGGACAGGGTTACGAGCAGTACTTC. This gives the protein CAISGQGYEQYF.

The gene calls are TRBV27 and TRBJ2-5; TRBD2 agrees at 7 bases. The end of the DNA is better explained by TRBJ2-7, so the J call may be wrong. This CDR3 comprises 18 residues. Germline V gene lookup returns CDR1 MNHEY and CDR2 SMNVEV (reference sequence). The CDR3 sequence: CASSFDVYWRESSYEQYF. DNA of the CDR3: TGTGCCAGCAGTTTCGACGTTTATTGGCGGGAGAGCTCCTACGAGCAGTACTTC.

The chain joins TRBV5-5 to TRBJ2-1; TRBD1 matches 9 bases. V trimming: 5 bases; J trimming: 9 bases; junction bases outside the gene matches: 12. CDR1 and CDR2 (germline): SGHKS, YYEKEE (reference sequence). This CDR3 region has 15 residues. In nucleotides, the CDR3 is TGTGCCAGCAGGATAGGCCCCGGGACAGGGAGTGAGCAGTTCTTC. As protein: CASRIGPGTGSEQFF.

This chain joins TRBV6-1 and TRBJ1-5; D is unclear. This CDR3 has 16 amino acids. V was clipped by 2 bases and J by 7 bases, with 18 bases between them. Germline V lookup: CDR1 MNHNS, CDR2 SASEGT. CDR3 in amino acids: CASSEIDLGLGQPQHF. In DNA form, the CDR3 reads TGTGCCAGCAGTGAAATTGATCTAGGACTCGGCCAGCCCCAGCATTTT.

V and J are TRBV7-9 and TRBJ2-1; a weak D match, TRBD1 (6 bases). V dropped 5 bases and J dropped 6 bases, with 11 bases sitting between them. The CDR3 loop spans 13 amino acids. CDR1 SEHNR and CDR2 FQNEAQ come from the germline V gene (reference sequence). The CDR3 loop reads CASSRAGANEQFF. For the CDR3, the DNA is TGTGCCAGCAGCAGGGCAGGGGCCAATGAGCAGTTCTTC.

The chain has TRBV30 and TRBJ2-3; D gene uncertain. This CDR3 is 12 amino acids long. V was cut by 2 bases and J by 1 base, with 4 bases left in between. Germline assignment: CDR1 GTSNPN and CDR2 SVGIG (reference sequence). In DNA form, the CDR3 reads TGTGCCTGGAGTTCTGGCACAGATACGCAGTATTTT. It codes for CAWSSGTDTQYF.